This TCR beta chain was captured by sequencing in a study of identical twins. This CDR3 region has 12 residues. The ends lost 4 bases at V and 7 bases at J; junction bases unmatched: 1. Germline CDR1 reads MGHDK; CDR2 reads SYGVNS. Findings of the study overall: Zero-insertion analyses were open to partial confounding by invariant MAIT and iNKT cells.

In its sample, this clonotype was seen a few times. The target antigen is unknown. One entry per CDR3 protein results from TCRdb running MiXCR on the 5' RACE reads. Here the sample spans about 210,000 distinct CDR3 sequences, over 8% being singletons. The chain is built from TRBV25-1 and TRBJ1-2, with 9 bases that match TRBD1. The sequence came from a woman in her late teens or twenties in good health. Sequencing input: memory (CD45RO+) T cells sorted from blood. The CDR3 here is CASSGTGVGYTF. DNA for the CDR3: TGTGCCAGCAGTGGGACAGGGGTTGGCTACACCTTC.